A selection of T cell receptor beta chains follows, all from one sample in a study of T-cell memory formation after mild COVID-19. TCRdb processed the 5' RACE reads anew with MiXCR; each CDR3 protein has one entry. The repertoire holds hundreds of thousands of distinct CDR3 sequences, with roughly 20% as singletons. Sequencing was carried out using PBMCs or a T cell subset sorted from them (not recorded which). These receptors came from an adult woman who had mild COVID-19 (a few samples of this study predate the infection). Cell type and time point are not known. CDR3s include the opening cysteine and the closing phenylalanine or tryptophan. D genes are given only for firm matches. Rows give clone size only sometimes, using once, few, many, or a class for an expanded clone.

abundance,d_gene,j_gene,v_gene,len,CDR3aa,CDR3nt
NA,TRBD2,TRBJ2-1,TRBV7-9,15,CASSFIAGTDNEQFF,TGTGCCAGCAGCTTCATAGCGGGAACCGACAATGAGCAGTTCTTC
few,TRBD1,TRBJ1-2,TRBV20-1,16,CSARGRRDRESYGYTF,TGCAGTGCTAGGGGACGCCGGGACAGGGAGAGCTATGGCTACACCTTC
NA,NA,TRBJ1-5,TRBV30,13,CAWSVDENQPQHF,TGTGCCTGGAGTGTCGACGAGAATCAGCCCCAGCATTTT
NA,NA,TRBJ2-2,TRBV12-3/TRBV12-4,14,CASSTLAPTGELFF,TGTGCCAGCAGTACACTAGCCCCCACCGGGGAGCTGTTTTTT
few,TRBD2,TRBJ2-1,TRBV5-1,15,CASSLGAGGTDEQFF,TGCGCCAGCAGCTTGGGAGCGGGGGGCACTGATGAGCAGTTCTTC
few,NA,TRBJ2-1,TRBV24-1,11,CATSNYNEQFF,TGTGCCACCAGTAACTACAATGAGCAGTTCTTC
few,NA,TRBJ2-7,TRBV20-1,14,CSARGEMSYYEQYF,TGCAGTGCTAGGGGCGAGATGTCCTACTACGAGCAGTACTTC
few,NA,TRBJ2-6,TRBV7-3,11,CASSLGNVLTF,TGTGCCAGCAGCTTGGGGAACGTCCTGACTTTC
few,NA,TRBJ2-5,TRBV11-3,14,CASSLGYNEETQYF,TGTGCCAGCAGCTTAGGCTATAACGAAGAGACCCAGTACTTC
few,NA,TRBJ2-1,TRBV12-3/TRBV12-4,11,CASRVKGEQFF,TGTGCCAGCAGGGTAAAGGGTGAGCAGTTCTTC
NA,NA,TRBJ2-3,TRBV18,13,CASSPPRLDTQYF,TGTGCCAGCTCACCACCGAGGTTAGATACGCAGTATTTT
few,TRBD1,TRBJ2-2,TRBV7-2,16,CASSLEGRGHTGELFF,TGTGCCAGCAGCTTAGAAGGCAGGGGGCACACCGGGGAGCTGTTTTTT
few,NA,TRBJ1-1,TRBV5-1,15,CASSRDRQRNTEAFF,TGCGCCAGCAGCCGAGATAGACAGAGGAACACTGAAGCTTTCTTT
few,TRBD1,TRBJ2-6,TRBV14,19,CASSHLLGQGISGANVLTF,TGTGCCAGCAGCCATCTTTTGGGACAGGGCATTTCTGGGGCCAACGTCCTGACTTTC
NA,NA,TRBJ1-1,TRBV23-1,19,CASSQSIQGRHGENTEAFF,TGCGCCAGCAGTCAATCAATCCAGGGGCGGCACGGAGAGAACACTGAAGCTTTCTTT
few,NA,TRBJ1-1,TRBV4-1,17,CASSQEDMGFRGTEAFF,TGCGCCAGCAGCCAAGAAGATATGGGCTTTAGGGGCACTGAAGCTTTCTTT
few,NA,TRBJ1-2,TRBV9,13,CASSVTGEYGYTF,TGTGCCAGCAGCGTGACAGGAGAGTATGGCTACACCTTC
NA,NA,TRBJ2-7,TRBV10-3,14,CAISAVASSYEQYF,TGTGCCATCAGTGCCGTCGCCAGCTCCTACGAGCAGTACTTC
NA,NA,TRBJ2-2,TRBV5-1,15,CASSLLGVSTGELFF,TGCGCCAGCAGCTTGTTGGGAGTGAGCACCGGGGAGCTGTTTTTT
few,NA,TRBJ2-7,TRBV5-1,12,CASKARDDEQYF,TGCGCCAGCAAAGCAAGGGACGACGAGCAGTACTTC
NA,NA,TRBJ1-4,TRBV7-6,15,CASSPSGGGNEKLFF,TGTGCCAGCAGCCCCTCGGGAGGCGGTAATGAAAAACTGTTTTTT
few,NA,TRBJ2-1,TRBV12-3/TRBV12-4,12,CASTLGLNEQFF,TGTGCCAGCACCCTAGGGTTAAATGAGCAGTTCTTC
many,TRBD1,TRBJ2-2,TRBV2,12,CASSTGAGELFF,TGTGCCAGCAGCACAGGGGCCGGGGAGCTGTTTTTT
few,NA,TRBJ2-3,TRBV7-9,15,CASSPMGTGTDTQYF,TGTGCCAGCAGCCCTATGGGGACTGGCACAGATACGCAGTATTTT
NA,NA,TRBJ2-3,TRBV5-1,13,CASSARTASSQYF,TGCGCCAGCAGCGCCCGGACCGCTTCTTCGCAGTATTTT
NA,NA,TRBJ1-1,TRBV6-5,13,CASIGWGDSEAFF,TGTGCCAGCATAGGTTGGGGAGATTCTGAAGCTTTCTTT
NA,NA,TRBJ1-5,TRBV5-1,13,CASSSDGNQPQHF,TGCGCCAGCAGCTCGGACGGTAATCAGCCCCAGCATTTT
few,NA,TRBJ2-7,TRBV28,14,CASTLGRSAYEQYF,TGTGCCAGCACTCTGGGACGGAGCGCCTACGAGCAGTACTTC
NA,TRBD1,TRBJ2-2,TRBV12-3/TRBV12-4,14,CASDPGGNTGELFF,TGTGCCAGCGATCCAGGGGGAAACACCGGGGAGCTGTTTTTT
few,NA,TRBJ2-3,TRBV11-2,16,CASSWGAGTSTDTQYF,TGTGCCAGCAGCTGGGGGGCGGGGACTAGCACAGATACGCAGTATTTT
NA,NA,TRBJ2-4,TRBV15,17,CATSSHLSLASLNIQYF,TGTGCCACCAGCAGTCACCTCTCCTTGGCCAGTTTAAACATTCAGTACTTC